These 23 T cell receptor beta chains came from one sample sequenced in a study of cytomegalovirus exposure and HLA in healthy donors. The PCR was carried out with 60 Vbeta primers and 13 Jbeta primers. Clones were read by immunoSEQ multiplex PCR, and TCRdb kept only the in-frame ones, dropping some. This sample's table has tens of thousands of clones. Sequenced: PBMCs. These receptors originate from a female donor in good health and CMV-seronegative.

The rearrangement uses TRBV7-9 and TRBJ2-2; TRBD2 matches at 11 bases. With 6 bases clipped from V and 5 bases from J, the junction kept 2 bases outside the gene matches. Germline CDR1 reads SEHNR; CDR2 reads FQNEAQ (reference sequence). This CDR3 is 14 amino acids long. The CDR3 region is CASRLAGVTGELFF. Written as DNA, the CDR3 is TGTGCCAGCAGACTAGCGGGAGTTACCGGGGAGCTGTTTTTT.

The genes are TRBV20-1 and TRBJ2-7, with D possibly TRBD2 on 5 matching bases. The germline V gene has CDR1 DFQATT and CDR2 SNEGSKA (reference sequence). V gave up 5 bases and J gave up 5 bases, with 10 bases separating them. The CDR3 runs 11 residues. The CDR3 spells CSAASIHEQYF. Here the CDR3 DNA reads TGCAGTGCTGCTAGCATCCACGAGCAGTACTTC.

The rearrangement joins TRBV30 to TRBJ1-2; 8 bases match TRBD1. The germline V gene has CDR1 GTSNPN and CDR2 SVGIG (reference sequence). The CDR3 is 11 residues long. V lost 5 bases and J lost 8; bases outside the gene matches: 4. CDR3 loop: CAWSTGEGYTF. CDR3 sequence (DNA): TGTGCCTGGTCGACAGGGGAGGGCTACACCTTC.

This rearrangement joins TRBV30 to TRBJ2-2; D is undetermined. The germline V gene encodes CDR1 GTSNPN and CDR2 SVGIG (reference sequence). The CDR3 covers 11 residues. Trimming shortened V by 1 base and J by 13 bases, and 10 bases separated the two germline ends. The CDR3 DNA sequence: TGTGCCTGGAGTGGGGCCATCTGGCTGTTTTTT. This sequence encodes CAWSGAIWLFF.

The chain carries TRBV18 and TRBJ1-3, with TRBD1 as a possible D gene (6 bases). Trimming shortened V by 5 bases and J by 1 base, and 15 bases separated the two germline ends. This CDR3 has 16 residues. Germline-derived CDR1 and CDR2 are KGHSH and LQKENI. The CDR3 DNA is TGTGCCAGCTCAGTAACCAAGGACAGTTCTGGAAACACCATATATTTT. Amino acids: CASSVTKDSSGNTIYF.

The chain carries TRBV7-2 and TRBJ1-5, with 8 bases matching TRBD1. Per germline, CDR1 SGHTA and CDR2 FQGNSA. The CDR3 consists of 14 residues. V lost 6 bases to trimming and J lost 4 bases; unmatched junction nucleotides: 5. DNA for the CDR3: TGTGCCAGCAGTCGTGACAGGGGTAATCAGCCCCAGCATTTT. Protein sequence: CASSRDRGNQPQHF.

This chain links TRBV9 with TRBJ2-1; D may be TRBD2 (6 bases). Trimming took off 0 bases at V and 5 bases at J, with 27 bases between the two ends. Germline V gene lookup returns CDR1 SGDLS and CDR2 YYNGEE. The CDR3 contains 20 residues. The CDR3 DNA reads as TGTGCCAGCAGCGTAGGTAGTAGCGGAGGACGGCGAAAGTCCGACAATGAGCAGTTCTTC. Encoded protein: CASSVGSSGGRRKSDNEQFF.

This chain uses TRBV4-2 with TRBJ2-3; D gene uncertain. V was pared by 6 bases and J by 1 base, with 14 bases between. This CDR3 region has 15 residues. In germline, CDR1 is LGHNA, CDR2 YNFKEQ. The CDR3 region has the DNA TGTGCCAGCAGTCAGAGTCTAGTGGGCACAGATACGCAGTATTTT. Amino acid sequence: CASSQSLVGTDTQYF.

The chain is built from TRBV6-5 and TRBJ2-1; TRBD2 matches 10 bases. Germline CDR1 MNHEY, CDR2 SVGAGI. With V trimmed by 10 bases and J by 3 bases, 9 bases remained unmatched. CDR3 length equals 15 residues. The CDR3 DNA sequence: TGTGCCACCTCTAGCGGGAGTAAGGACTACAATGAGCAGTTCTTC. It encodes CATSSGSKDYNEQFF.

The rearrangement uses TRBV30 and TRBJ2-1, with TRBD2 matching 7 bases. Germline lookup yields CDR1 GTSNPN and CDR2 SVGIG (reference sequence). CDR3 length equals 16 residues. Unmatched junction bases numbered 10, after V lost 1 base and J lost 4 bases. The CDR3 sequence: CAWSARSGGTYNEQFF. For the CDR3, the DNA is TGTGCCTGGAGTGCCCGTTCCGGGGGGACGTACAATGAGCAGTTCTTC. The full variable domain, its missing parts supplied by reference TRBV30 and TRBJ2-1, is SQTIHQWPATLVQPVGSPLSLECTVEGTSNPNLYWYRQAAGRGLQLLFYSVGIGQISSEVPQNLSASRPQDRQFILSSKKLLLSDSGFYLCAWSARSGGTYNEQFFGPGTRLTVL.

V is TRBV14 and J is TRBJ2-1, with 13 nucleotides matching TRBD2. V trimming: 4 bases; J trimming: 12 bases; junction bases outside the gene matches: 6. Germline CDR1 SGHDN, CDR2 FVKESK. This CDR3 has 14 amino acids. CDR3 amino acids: CASSRLAGGGVQFF. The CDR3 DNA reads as TGTGCCAGCAGCCGACTAGCGGGAGGAGGTGTGCAGTTCTTC.

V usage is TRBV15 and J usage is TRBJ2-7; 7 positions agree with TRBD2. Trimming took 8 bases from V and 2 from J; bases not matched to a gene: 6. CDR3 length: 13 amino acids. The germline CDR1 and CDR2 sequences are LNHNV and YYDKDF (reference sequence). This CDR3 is CATRASGAYEQYF. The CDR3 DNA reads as TGTGCCACCCGGGCTAGCGGCGCCTACGAGCAGTACTTC.

The CDR3 nucleotides read TGCAGCGCTTACACAGGGAGCACCTATGGCTACACCTTC. Translated: CSAYTGSTYGYTF. The chain combines TRBV29-1 with TRBJ1-2; perhaps TRBD1 as D (6 bases). Germline loops: CDR1 SQVTM, CDR2 ANQGSEA. V dropped 7 bases and J dropped 4 bases, with 16 bases sitting between them. This CDR3 has 13 amino acids.

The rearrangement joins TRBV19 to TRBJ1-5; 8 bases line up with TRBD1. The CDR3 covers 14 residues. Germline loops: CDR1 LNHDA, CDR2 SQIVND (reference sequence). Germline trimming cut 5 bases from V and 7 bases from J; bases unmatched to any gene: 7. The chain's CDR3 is CASSVTGARQPQHF. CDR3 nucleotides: TGTGCCAGTAGTGTGACAGGGGCTAGGCAGCCCCAGCATTTT. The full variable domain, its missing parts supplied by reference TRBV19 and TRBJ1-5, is DGGITQSPKYLFRKEGQNVTLSCEQNLNHDAMYWYRQDPGQGLRLIYYSQIVNDFQKGDIAEGYSVSREKKESFPLTVTSAQKNPTAFYLCASSVTGARQPQHFGDGTRLSIL.

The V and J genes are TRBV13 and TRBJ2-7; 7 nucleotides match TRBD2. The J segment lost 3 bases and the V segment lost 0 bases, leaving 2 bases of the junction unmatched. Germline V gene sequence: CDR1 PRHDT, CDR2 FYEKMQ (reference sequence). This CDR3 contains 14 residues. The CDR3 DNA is TGTGCCAGCAGCTTAGGCGGGGGGAACTACGAGCAGTACTTC. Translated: CASSLGGGNYEQYF.

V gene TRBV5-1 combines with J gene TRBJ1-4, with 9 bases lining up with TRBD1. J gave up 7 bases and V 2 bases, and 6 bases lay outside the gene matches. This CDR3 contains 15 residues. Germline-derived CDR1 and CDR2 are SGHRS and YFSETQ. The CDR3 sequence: CASSLTGGRGEKLFF. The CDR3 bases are TGCGCCAGCAGCTTAACAGGGGGCCGAGGTGAAAAACTGTTTTTT.

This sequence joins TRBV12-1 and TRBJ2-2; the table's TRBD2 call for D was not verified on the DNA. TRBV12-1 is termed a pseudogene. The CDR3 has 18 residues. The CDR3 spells CASSFLLGLAGEAGELFF. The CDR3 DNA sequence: TGTGCCAGCAGCTTCCTTCTGGGACTAGCGGGAGAGGCCGGGGAGCTGTTTTTT.

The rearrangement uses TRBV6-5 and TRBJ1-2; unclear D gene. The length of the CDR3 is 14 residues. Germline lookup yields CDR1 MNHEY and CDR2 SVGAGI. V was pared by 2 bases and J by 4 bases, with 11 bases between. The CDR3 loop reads CASSYGIGLYGYTF. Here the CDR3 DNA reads TGTGCCAGCAGTTACGGTATAGGACTCTATGGCTACACCTTC.

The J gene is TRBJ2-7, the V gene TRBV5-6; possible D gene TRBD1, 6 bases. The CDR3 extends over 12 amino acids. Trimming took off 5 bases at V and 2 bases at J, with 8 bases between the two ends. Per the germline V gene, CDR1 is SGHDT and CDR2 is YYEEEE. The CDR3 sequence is CASRDRAYEQYF. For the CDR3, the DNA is TGTGCCAGCAGGGACAGAGCCTACGAGCAGTACTTC.

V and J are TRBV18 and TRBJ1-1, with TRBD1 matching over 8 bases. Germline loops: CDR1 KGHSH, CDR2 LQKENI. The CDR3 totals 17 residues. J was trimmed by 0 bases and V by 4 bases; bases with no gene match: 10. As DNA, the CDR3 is TGTGCCAGCTCACATAGACAGGGGCAGGGGCTGAACACTGAAGCTTTCTTT. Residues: CASSHRQGQGLNTEAFF.

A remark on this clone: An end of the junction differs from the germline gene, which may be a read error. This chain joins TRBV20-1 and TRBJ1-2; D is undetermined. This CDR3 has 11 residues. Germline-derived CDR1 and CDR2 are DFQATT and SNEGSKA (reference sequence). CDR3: CSAIYLTAPNF. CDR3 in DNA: TGCAGTGCCATCTATCTGACTGCCCCCAACTTC.

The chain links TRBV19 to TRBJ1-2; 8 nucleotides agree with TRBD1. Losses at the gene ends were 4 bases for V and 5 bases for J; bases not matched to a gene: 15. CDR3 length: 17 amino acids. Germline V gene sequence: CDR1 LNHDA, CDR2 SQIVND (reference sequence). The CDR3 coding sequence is TGTGCCAGTAGTACAAAAACGAACGGACAGGGTTGGTATGGCTACACCTTC. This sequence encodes CASSTKTNGQGWYGYTF.

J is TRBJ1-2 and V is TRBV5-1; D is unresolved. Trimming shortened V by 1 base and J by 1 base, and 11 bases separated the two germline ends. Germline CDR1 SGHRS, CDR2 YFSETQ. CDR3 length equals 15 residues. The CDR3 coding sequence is TGCGCCAGCAGCTTGTTCGGCGGGATTAACTATGGCTACACCTTC. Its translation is CASSLFGGINYGYTF. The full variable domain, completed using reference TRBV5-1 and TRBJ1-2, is KAGVTQTPRYLIKTRGQQVTLSCSPISGHRSVSWYQQTPGQGLQFLFEYFSETQRNKGNFPGRFSGRQFSNSRSEMNVSTLELGDSALYLCASSLFGGINYGYTFGSGTRLTVV.